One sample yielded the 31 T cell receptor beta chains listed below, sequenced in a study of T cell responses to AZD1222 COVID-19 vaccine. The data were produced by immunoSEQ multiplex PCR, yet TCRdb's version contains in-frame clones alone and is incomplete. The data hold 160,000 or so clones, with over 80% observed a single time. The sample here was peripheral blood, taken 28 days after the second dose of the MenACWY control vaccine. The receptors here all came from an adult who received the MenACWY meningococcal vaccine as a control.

CDR3 in DNA: TGTGCCAGCAGTTATACTACTGGGACCCAGTACTTC. This translates into CASSYTTGTQYF. This rearrangement joins TRBV6-2 or TRBV6-3 to TRBJ2-5; D remains unclear. In germline, CDR1 is MNHEY, CDR2 SVGEGT. Trimming took off 3 bases at V and 7 bases at J, with 9 bases between the two ends. The CDR3 is 12 residues long.

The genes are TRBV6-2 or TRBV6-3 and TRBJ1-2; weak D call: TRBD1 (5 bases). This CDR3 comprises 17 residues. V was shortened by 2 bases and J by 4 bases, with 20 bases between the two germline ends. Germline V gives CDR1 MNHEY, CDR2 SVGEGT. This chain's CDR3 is CASSYGPGTMGRYGYTF. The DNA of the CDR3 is TGTGCCAGCAGTTACGGCCCAGGGACGATGGGCCGCTATGGCTACACCTTC.

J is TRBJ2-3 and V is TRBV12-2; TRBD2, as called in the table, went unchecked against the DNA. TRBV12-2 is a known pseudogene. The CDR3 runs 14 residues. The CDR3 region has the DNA TGTGCAAGTCGCTCTAGAGTGGTGCGAGATACGCAGTATTTT. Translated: CASRSRVVRDTQYF.

The CDR3 DNA sequence: TGTGCCAGCAGCGTATTCGACGGGCCCTCCATCTATGGCTACACCTTC. It yields the protein CASSVFDGPSIYGYTF. The chain has TRBV9 and TRBJ1-2; D uncertain. The CDR3 totals 16 residues. Trimming left V 1 base short and J 4 bases short, with 17 bases between. CDR1 is SGDLS, CDR2 YYNGEE, per germline.

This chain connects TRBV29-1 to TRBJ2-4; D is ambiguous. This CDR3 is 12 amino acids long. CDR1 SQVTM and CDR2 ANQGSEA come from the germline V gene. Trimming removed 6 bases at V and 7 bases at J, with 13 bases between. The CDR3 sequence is CSVEVLGNIQYF. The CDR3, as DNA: TGCAGCGTCGAGGTTTTGGGGAACATTCAGTACTTC. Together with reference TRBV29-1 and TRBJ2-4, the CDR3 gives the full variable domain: SAVISQKPSRDICQRGTSLTIQCQVDSQVTMMFWYRQQPGQSLTLIATANQGSEATYESGFVIDKFPISRPNLTFSTLTVSNMSPEDSSIYLCSVEVLGNIQYFGAGTRLSVL.

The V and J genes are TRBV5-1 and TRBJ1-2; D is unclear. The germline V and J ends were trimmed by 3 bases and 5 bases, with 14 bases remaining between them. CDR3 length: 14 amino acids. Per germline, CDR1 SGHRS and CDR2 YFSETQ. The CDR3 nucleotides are TGCGCCAGCAGCTCGACATTGGATTCTTATGGCTACACCTTC. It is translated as CASSSTLDSYGYTF. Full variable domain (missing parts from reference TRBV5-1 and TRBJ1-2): KAGVTQTPRYLIKTRGQQVTLSCSPISGHRSVSWYQQTPGQGLQFLFEYFSETQRNKGNFPGRFSGRQFSNSRSEMNVSTLELGDSALYLCASSSTLDSYGYTFGSGTRLTVV.

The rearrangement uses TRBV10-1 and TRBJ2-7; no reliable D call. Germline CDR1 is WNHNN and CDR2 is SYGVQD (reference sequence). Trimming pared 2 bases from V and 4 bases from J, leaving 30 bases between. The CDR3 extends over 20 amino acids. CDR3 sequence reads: CASSEVSSFDQVLGSYEQYF. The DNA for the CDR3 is TGCGCCAGCAGTGAGGTTAGTTCATTCGATCAGGTACTTGGCTCTTACGAGCAGTACTTC.

The CDR3 spells CASSLGGQTGELFF. In nucleotides, the CDR3 is TGCGCCAGCAGCTTGGGCGGACAGACCGGGGAGCTGTTTTTT. The genes are TRBV5-1 and TRBJ2-2; TRBD1 might be the D (6 bases). The CDR3 totals 14 residues. Deletions cut 0 bases from V and 5 bases from J, with 8 bases between. Per the germline V gene, CDR1 is SGHRS and CDR2 is YFSETQ.

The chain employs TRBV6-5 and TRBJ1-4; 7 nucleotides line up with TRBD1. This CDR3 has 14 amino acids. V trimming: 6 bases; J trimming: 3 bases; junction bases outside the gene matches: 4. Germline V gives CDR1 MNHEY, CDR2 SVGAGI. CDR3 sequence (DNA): TGTGCCAGCAGGGAGGGGACAGCTAATGAAAAACTGTTTTTT. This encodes CASREGTANEKLFF.

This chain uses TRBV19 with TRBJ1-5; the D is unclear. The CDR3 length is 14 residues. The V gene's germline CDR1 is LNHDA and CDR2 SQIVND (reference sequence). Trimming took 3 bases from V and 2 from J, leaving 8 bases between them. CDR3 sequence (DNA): TGTGCCAGTAGTATGGGTCAGGGCAATCAGCCCCAGCATTTT. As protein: CASSMGQGNQPQHF.

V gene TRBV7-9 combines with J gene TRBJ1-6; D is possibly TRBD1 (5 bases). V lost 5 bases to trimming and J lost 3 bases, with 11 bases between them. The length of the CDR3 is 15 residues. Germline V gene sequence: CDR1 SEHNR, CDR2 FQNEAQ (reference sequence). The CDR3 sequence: CASSLGGIYNSPLHF. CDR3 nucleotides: TGTGCCAGCAGCCTCGGGGGGATCTATAATTCACCCCTCCACTTT.

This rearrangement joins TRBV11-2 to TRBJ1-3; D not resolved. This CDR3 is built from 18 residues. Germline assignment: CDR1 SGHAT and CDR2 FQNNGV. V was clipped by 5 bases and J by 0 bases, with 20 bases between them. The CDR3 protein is CASSLPTVRAVSGNTIYF. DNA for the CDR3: TGTGCCAGCAGCCTCCCGACGGTTAGAGCAGTCTCTGGAAACACCATATATTTT.

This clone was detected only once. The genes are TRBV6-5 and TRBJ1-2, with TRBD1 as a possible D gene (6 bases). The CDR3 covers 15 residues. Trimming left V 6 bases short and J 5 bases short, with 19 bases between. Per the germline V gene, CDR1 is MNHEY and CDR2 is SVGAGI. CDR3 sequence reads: CASRLTQGRGYGYTF. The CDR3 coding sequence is TGTGCCAGCAGATTGACCCAGGGGCGAGGATATGGCTACACCTTC.

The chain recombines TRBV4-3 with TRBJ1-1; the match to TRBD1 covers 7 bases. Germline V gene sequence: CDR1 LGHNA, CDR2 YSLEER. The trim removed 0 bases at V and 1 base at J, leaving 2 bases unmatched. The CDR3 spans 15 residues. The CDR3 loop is CASSQEWDRNTEAFF. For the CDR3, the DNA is TGCGCCAGCAGCCAAGAATGGGACAGGAACACTGAAGCTTTCTTT.

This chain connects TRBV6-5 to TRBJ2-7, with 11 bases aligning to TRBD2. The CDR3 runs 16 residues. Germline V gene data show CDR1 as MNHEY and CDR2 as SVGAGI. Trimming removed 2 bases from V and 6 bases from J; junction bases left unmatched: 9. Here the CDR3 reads CASSYRTSGSRGEQYF. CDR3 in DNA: TGTGCCAGCAGTTACCGTACTAGCGGGAGTAGAGGCGAGCAGTACTTC.

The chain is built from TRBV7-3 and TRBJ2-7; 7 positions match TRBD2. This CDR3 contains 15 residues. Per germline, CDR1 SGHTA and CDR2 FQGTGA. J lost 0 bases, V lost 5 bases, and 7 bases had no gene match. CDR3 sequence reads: CASSPSGESSYEQYF. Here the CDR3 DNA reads TGTGCCAGCAGCCCCAGCGGGGAAAGCTCCTACGAGCAGTACTTC.

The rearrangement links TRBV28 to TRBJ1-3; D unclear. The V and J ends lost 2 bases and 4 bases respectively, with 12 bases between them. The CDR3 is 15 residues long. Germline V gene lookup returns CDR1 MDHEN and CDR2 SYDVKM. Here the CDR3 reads CASSLKGGGGNTIYF. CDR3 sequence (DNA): TGTGCCAGCAGTTTAAAGGGAGGAGGGGGAAACACCATATATTTT.

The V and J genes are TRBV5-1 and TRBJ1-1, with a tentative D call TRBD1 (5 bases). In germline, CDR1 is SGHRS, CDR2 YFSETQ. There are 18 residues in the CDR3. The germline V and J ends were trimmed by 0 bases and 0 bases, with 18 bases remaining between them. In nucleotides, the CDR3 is TGCGCCAGCAGCTTGGTGCATGGGGACCCGCGGTTGAACACTGAAGCTTTCTTT. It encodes CASSLVHGDPRLNTEAFF.

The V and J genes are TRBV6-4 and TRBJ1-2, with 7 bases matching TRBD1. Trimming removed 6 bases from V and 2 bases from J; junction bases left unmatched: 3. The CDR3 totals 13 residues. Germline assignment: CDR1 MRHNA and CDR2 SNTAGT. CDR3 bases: TGTGCCAGCAGCAGGGGGGGAAACTATGGCTACACCTTC. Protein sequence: CASSRGGNYGYTF.

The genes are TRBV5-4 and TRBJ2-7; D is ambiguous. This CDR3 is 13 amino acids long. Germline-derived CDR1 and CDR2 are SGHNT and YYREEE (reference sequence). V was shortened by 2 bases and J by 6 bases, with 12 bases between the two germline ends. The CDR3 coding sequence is TGTGCCAGCAGCTTTCACCAATTAGGCGAGCAGTACTTC. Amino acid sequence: CASSFHQLGEQYF.

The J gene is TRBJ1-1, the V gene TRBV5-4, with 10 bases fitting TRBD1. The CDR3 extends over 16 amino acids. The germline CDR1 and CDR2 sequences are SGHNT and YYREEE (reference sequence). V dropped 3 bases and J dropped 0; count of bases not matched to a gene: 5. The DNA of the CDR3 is TGTGCCAGCAGCTCGCCGGGACAGGGGTTGAACACTGAAGCTTTCTTT. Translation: CASSSPGQGLNTEAFF. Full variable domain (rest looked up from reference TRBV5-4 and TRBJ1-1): ETGVTQSPTHLIKTRGQQVTLRCSSQSGHNTVSWYQQALGQGPQFIFQYYREEENGRGNFPPRFSGLQFPNYSSELNVNALELDDSALYLCASSSPGQGLNTEAFFGQGTRLTVV.

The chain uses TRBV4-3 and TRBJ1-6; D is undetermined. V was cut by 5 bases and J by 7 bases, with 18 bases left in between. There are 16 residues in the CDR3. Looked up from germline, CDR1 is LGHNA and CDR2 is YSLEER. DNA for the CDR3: TGCGCCAGCAGCGAACAGTCGGGAGCCTTAAATTCACCCCTCCACTTT. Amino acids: CASSEQSGALNSPLHF.

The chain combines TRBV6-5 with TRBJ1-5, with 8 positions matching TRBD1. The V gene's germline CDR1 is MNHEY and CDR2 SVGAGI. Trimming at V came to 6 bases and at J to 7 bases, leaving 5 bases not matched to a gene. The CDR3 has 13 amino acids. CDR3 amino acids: CASRAQGDQPQHF. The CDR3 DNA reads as TGTGCCAGCAGAGCACAGGGGGACCAGCCCCAGCATTTT.

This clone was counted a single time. The chain's CDR3 is CASSGRGSSYNEQFF. DNA of the CDR3: TGTGCCAGCAGTGGGAGGGGGAGCTCCTACAATGAGCAGTTCTTC. The chain employs TRBV2 and TRBJ2-1; TRBD1 or TRBD2 may be the D gene (6 bases each). The CDR3 totals 15 residues. Trimming left V 4 bases short and J 0 bases short, with 10 bases between. From germline, CDR1 is SNHLY and CDR2 FYNNEI.

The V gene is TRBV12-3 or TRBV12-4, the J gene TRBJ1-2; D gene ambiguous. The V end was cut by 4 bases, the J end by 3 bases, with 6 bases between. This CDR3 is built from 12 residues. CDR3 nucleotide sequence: TGTGCCAGCAGTTCCGGGGACTATGGCTACACCTTC. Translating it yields CASSSGDYGYTF.

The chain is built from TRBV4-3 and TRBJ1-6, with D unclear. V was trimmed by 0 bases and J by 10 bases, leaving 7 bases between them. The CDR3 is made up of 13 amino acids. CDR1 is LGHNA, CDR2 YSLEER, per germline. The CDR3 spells CASSQETRSPLHF. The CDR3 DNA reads TGCGCCAGCAGCCAAGAGACACGGTCACCCCTCCACTTT.

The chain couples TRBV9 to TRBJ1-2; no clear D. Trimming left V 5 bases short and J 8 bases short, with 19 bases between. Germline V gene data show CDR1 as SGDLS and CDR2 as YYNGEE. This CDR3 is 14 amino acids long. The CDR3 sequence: CASSDHSQDSGYTF. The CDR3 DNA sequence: TGTGCCAGCAGTGACCATAGTCAAGACTCGGGCTACACCTTC.

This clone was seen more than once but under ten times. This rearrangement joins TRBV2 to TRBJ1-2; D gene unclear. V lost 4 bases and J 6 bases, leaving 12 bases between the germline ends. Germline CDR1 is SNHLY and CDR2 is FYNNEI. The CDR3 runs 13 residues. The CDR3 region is CASSGRTSDGYTF. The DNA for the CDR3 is TGTGCCAGCAGTGGAAGGACCTCGGATGGCTACACCTTC.

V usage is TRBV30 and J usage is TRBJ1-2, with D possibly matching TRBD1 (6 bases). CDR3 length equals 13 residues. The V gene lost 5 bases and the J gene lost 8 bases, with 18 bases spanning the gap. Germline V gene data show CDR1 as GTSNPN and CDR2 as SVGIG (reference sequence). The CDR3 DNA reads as TGTGCCTGGGGAACGTGGGGGCCGCGAGGCTACACCTTC. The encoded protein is CAWGTWGPRGYTF.

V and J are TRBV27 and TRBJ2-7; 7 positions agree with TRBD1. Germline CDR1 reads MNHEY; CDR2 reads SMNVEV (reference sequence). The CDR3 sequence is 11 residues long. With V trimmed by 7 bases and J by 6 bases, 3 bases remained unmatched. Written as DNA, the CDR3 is TGTGCCAGCACCCACAGGGGCGAGCAGTACTTC. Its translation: CASTHRGEQYF.

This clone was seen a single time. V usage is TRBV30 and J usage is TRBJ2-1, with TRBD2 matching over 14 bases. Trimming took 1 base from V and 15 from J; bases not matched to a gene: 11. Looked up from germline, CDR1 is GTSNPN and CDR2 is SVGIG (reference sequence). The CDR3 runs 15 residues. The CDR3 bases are TGTGCCTGGAGTGAGTTGGGACTAGCGGGAGAGTGGCGGTTCTTC. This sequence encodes CAWSELGLAGEWRFF.